These 14 T cell receptor beta chains came from one sample sequenced in a study of shared clonotypes between healthy human individuals. Method: immunoSEQ multiplex PCR; TCRdb's copy keeps in-frame clones and lacks some. Of about a million clones detected, 70% to 85% appear once; the ten largest clones hold around 1.4%. The sequenced sample consisted of memory CD4+ T cells sorted from blood. Subset specified: CD45RA-negative fraction. The receptors shown here come from a man between 18 and 29 years old in good health.

With respect to this clone: The junction departs from germline at one end; a sequencing error may be responsible. The chain uses TRBV28 and TRBJ1-1; TRBD1 is a possible D gene (5 bases). This CDR3 is built from 15 residues. Germline loops: CDR1 MDHEN, CDR2 SYDVKM. This CDR3 reads CASSLTSGGNAEAFF. CDR3 bases: TGTGCCAGCAGTTTAACGTCCGGGGGGAACGCTGAAGCTTTCTTT. Filled out from reference TRBV28 and TRBJ1-1, the complete variable domain reads DVKVTQSSRYLVKRTGEKVFLECVQDMDHENMFWYRQDPGLGLRLIYFSYDVKMKEKGDIPEGYSVSREKKERFSLILESASTNQTSMYLCASSLTSGGNAEAFFGQGTRLTVV.

The chain uses TRBV4-3 and TRBJ2-1; D is unclear. V was clipped by 4 bases and J by 9 bases, with 13 bases between them. The germline gives CDR1 LGHNA, CDR2 YSLEER. This CDR3 is built from 13 residues. In DNA, the CDR3 is TGCGCCAGCAGCCTTCTCCCGGGTGGTGAGCAGTTCTTC. It specifies CASSLLPGGEQFF.

The chain employs TRBV28 and TRBJ1-6; maybe TRBD1 (6 bases). The germline CDR1 and CDR2 sequences are MDHEN and SYDVKM. V was cut by 2 bases and J by 9 bases, with 11 bases left in between. The CDR3 runs 14 residues. CDR3 nucleotide sequence: TGTGCCAGCAGTTTACTACAGGGAGGTTCACCCCTCCACTTT. This sequence encodes CASSLLQGGSPLHF. Drawing the rest from reference TRBV28 and TRBJ1-6, the complete variable domain is DVKVTQSSRYLVKRTGEKVFLECVQDMDHENMFWYRQDPGLGLRLIYFSYDVKMKEKGDIPEGYSVSREKKERFSLILESASTNQTSMYLCASSLLQGGSPLHFGNGTRLTVT.

For this clone: Relative to the germline gene, one junction end is altered; a read error may explain this. The gene calls are TRBV6-1 and TRBJ2-5; the D gene is possibly TRBD2 (6 bases). In germline, CDR1 is MNHNS, CDR2 SASEGT. The CDR3 has 16 amino acids. The CDR3 DNA reads as TGTGCCAGCAGTAAAGCGGGCCACAGGATTTTCGAGACCCAGTACTTC. Translation gives CASSKAGHRIFETQYF.

The chain has TRBV14 and TRBJ1-3; tentatively, D is TRBD1 (5 bases). This CDR3 spans 15 amino acids. Trimming took off 4 bases at V and 0 bases at J, with 10 bases between the two ends. Germline CDR1 is SGHDN and CDR2 is FVKESK. The CDR3 region is CASSPAGSSGNTIYF. CDR3 DNA: TGTGCCAGCAGCCCGGCAGGGAGCTCTGGAAACACCATATATTTT. Supplemented by reference TRBV14 and TRBJ1-3, the full variable domain reads EAGVTQFPSHSVIEKGQTVTLRCDPISGHDNLYWYRRVMGKEIKFLLHFVKESKQDESGMPNNRFLAERTGGTYSTLKVQPAELEDSGVYFCASSPAGSSGNTIYFGEGSWLTVV.

This chain links TRBV4-3 with TRBJ2-3; D unclear. V lost 4 bases and J 4 bases, leaving 15 bases between the germline ends. The CDR3 contains 15 residues. The germline V gene encodes CDR1 LGHNA and CDR2 YSLEER. CDR3 region: CASSRRGPGSDTQYF. CDR3 nucleotides: TGCGCCAGCAGCCGCCGAGGACCTGGATCAGATACGCAGTATTTT.

This sequence joins TRBV10-3 and TRBJ1-1, with D maybe TRBD1 (5 bases). Trimming cost V 4 bases and J 0 bases, with 9 bases left between them. From germline, CDR1 is ENHRY and CDR2 SYGVKD. CDR3 size: 14 residues. CDR3: CAISGPGVNTEAFF. The CDR3, as DNA: TGTGCCATCAGTGGCCCGGGGGTGAACACTGAAGCTTTCTTT.

The chain is built from TRBV6-1 and TRBJ1-5; D is perhaps TRBD1 (5 bases). Trimming pared 2 bases from V and 6 bases from J, leaving 17 bases between. This CDR3 is built from 16 residues. The V gene's germline CDR1 is MNHNS and CDR2 SASEGT. DNA for the CDR3: TGTGCCAGCAGTGAATATCCCAAACCTGGGGGTCAGCCCCAGCATTTT. Its translation is CASSEYPKPGGQPQHF.

This clone was observed once. V and J are TRBV7-9 and TRBJ2-5, with 11 positions matching TRBD2. The trim removed 8 bases at V and 7 bases at J, leaving 12 bases unmatched. From germline, CDR1 is SEHNR and CDR2 FQNEAQ (reference sequence). The CDR3 runs 15 residues. The CDR3 region has the DNA TGTGCCAGCGGCCTAGCGGGGGGCCAACAGGGGACCCAGTACTTC. It is translated as CASGLAGGQQGTQYF.

V usage is TRBV18 and J usage is TRBJ2-7, with 10 positions matching TRBD2. There are 15 residues in the CDR3. V lost 2 bases, J lost 3 bases, and 4 bases stayed unmatched. CDR1 KGHSH and CDR2 LQKENI come from the germline V gene. The CDR3 DNA is TGTGCCAGCTCACCAGGACTAGCGGAATACTACGAGCAGTACTTC. This gives the protein CASSPGLAEYYEQYF.

Only a few counts were recorded for this clone. CDR3 loop: CASSLNRATEAFF. CDR3 bases: TGTGCCAGCAGCTTAAACAGGGCGACTGAAGCTTTCTTT. V is TRBV13 and J is TRBJ1-1; tentatively, D is TRBD1 (6 bases). The germline V gene has CDR1 PRHDT and CDR2 FYEKMQ (reference sequence). V was shortened by 2 bases and J by 5 bases, with 9 bases between the two germline ends. The CDR3 contains 13 residues.

The rearrangement links TRBV5-6 to TRBJ1-5; TRBD1 aligns across 7 bases. This CDR3 region has 14 residues. The ends lost 1 base at V and 6 bases at J; junction bases unmatched: 4. Per the germline V gene, CDR1 is SGHDT and CDR2 is YYEEEE. The CDR3 sequence is CASSLTQGTQPQHF. In DNA, the CDR3 is TGTGCCAGCAGCTTGACACAGGGGACTCAGCCCCAGCATTTT.

The chain combines TRBV7-2 with TRBJ2-7; the D gene is possibly TRBD1 (6 bases). V lost 4 bases, J lost 12 bases, and 22 bases lay in between. The CDR3 is 14 residues long. The germline V gene has CDR1 SGHTA and CDR2 FQGNSA. The CDR3 loop reads CASSSLPWTARLYF. The CDR3 DNA reads TGTGCCAGCAGCTCATTACCTTGGACAGCCCGGTTGTACTTC.

The genes are TRBV5-1 and TRBJ2-3; no reliable D call. Germline V lookup: CDR1 SGHRS, CDR2 YFSETQ. The CDR3 consists of 15 residues. V gave up 2 bases and J gave up 0 bases, with 10 bases separating them. The CDR3 bases are TGCGCCAGCAGCTTCGGAGACAAAAGCACAGATACGCAGTATTTT. Translating gives CASSFGDKSTDTQYF.